These 25 T cell receptor beta chains share one sample of origin, sequenced in a study of T cell responses to AZD1222 COVID-19 vaccine. Assay used: immunoSEQ multiplex PCR; TCRdb lists only in-frame clones, some missing. The sample lists 180,000 or so clones, roughly 91% occurring once. Specimen: peripheral blood, collected 28 days after the second AZD1222 dose. The source is an adult who received the AZD1222 COVID-19 vaccine.

In its sample, this clone was seen once. A junction end diverges from the germline sequence, so it may reflect a read error. The rearrangement links TRBV10-2 to TRBJ2-5, with 10 nucleotides matching TRBD2. From germline, CDR1 is WSHSY and CDR2 SAAADI. The CDR3 is made up of 13 amino acids. The DNA of the CDR3 is TGCGCCAGTAGTGAAACTAGCGGGGTTGAGCAGTACTTC. As protein: CASSETSGVEQYF.

The gene calls are TRBV18 and TRBJ2-5; the D gene is possibly TRBD2 (6 bases). This CDR3 is 13 amino acids long. Deletions cut 6 bases from V and 3 bases from J, with 11 bases between. The V gene's germline CDR1 is KGHSH and CDR2 LQKENI. CDR3 nucleotide sequence: TGTGCCAGCTCGGCGACTAGAGAAGAGACCCAGTACTTC. Encoded protein: CASSATREETQYF. The full variable domain, completed using reference TRBV18 and TRBJ2-5, is NAGVMQNPRHLVRRRGQEARLRCSPMKGHSHVYWYRQLPEEGLKFMVYLQKENIIDESGMPKERFSAEFPKEGPSILRIQQVVRGDSAAYFCASSATREETQYFGPGTRLLVL.

This chain links TRBV5-1 with TRBJ2-5; 10 bases map to TRBD1. Per the germline V gene, CDR1 is SGHRS and CDR2 is YFSETQ. This CDR3 has 15 amino acids. Trimming cost V 8 bases and J 5 bases; bases outside gene matches: 12. The CDR3 bases are TGCGCCAGTTTCCCCGCGACAGGGGGCTTTGAGACCCAGTACTTC. It encodes CASFPATGGFETQYF. The whole variable domain, remainder taken from reference TRBV5-1 and TRBJ2-5, is KAGVTQTPRYLIKTRGQQVTLSCSPISGHRSVSWYQQTPGQGLQFLFEYFSETQRNKGNFPGRFSGRQFSNSRSEMNVSTLELGDSALYLCASFPATGGFETQYFGPGTRLLVL.

This chain links TRBV19 with TRBJ2-3, with D possibly called TRBD1 or TRBD2 (5 bases each). In germline, CDR1 is LNHDA, CDR2 SQIVND (reference sequence). The CDR3 sequence is 14 residues long. The V end lost 3 bases, the J end lost 6 bases, and 13 bases lay between the germline ends. CDR3 in DNA: TGTGCCAGTAGTATGGGGGTTCATTCGGATACGCAGTATTTT. This sequence encodes CASSMGVHSDTQYF. The variable domain in full, with the rest retrieved from reference TRBV19 and TRBJ2-3, is DGGITQSPKYLFRKEGQNVTLSCEQNLNHDAMYWYRQDPGQGLRLIYYSQIVNDFQKGDIAEGYSVSREKKESFPLTVTSAQKNPTAFYLCASSMGVHSDTQYFGPGTRLTVL.

For the CDR3, the DNA is TGTGCCAGCAGCTTAACGGGAGGGTTTATGGTCAATGAGCAGTTCTTC. It specifies CASSLTGGFMVNEQFF. The chain has TRBV7-2 and TRBJ2-1; TRBD2 matches at 8 bases. Germline lookup yields CDR1 SGHTA and CDR2 FQGNSA. This CDR3 has 16 residues. V gave up 2 bases and J gave up 6 bases; unmatched junction bases: 9.

This chain links TRBV7-9 with TRBJ2-2; 9 bases map to TRBD2. Looked up from germline, CDR1 is SEHNR and CDR2 is FQNEAQ (reference sequence). The CDR3 loop spans 16 amino acids. V trimming: 2 bases; J trimming: 5 bases; junction bases outside the gene matches: 6. CDR3 coding DNA: TGTGCCAGCAGCTTATATTCAGCGGGAGGAACCGGGGAGCTGTTTTTT. Protein product: CASSLYSAGGTGELFF.

The CDR3 region has the DNA TGTGCCAGCAGCCGCGACGGGGTCTCCAATCTCAATGAGCAGTTCTTC. Amino acid sequence: CASSRDGVSNLNEQFF. J is TRBJ2-1 and V is TRBV4-2; weak D call: TRBD2 (5 bases). Germline V lookup: CDR1 LGHNA, CDR2 YNFKEQ. The V end was cut by 4 bases, the J end by 6 bases, with 19 bases between. The CDR3 totals 16 residues.

The chain recombines TRBV24-1 with TRBJ2-1; 14 bases line up with TRBD2. J lost 6 bases, V lost 12 bases, and 12 bases had no gene match. This CDR3 is 16 amino acids long. Per germline, CDR1 KGHDR and CDR2 SFDVKD. The CDR3 DNA reads TGTGCCGCCGGGACTAGCGGGGGCGTTCTCGGCAATGAGCAGTTCTTC. Amino acid sequence: CAAGTSGGVLGNEQFF.

This clone was counted a single time. The chain links TRBV11-1 to TRBJ2-7; 7 nucleotides line up with TRBD2. CDR1 and CDR2 from the germline V gene are SGHAT and FQDESV (reference sequence). Losses at the gene ends were 5 bases for V and 2 bases for J; bases not matched to a gene: 6. The CDR3 contains 14 residues. This chain's CDR3 is CASSHLAEPYEQYF. The CDR3, as DNA: TGTGCCAGCAGCCATCTAGCGGAGCCCTACGAGCAGTACTTC.

The J gene is TRBJ2-5, the V gene TRBV10-3, with D tentatively TRBD1 (5 bases). This CDR3 region has 19 residues. The V end was cut by 3 bases, the J end by 2 bases, with 25 bases between. Germline assignment: CDR1 ENHRY and CDR2 SYGVKD. DNA for the CDR3: TGTGCCATCAGTGATCCAGCAGGGTACCAAAATACTAATCAAGAGACCCAGTACTTC. Translated, it gives CAISDPAGYQNTNQETQYF.

This clone came up once. The chain joins TRBV7-3 to TRBJ2-7; the match to TRBD2 covers 14 bases. The CDR3 is 17 residues long. CDR1 is SGHTA and CDR2 is FQGTGA in the germline V gene. Unmatched junction bases numbered 7, after V lost 6 bases and J lost 0 bases. The CDR3 region has the DNA TGTGCCAGCAGGGCCGGGACTAGCGGGGGACACTCCTACGAGCAGTACTTC. Translation gives CASRAGTSGGHSYEQYF.

The genes are TRBV7-2 and TRBJ2-1, with 12 bases identical to TRBD2. Germline V gene lookup returns CDR1 SGHTA and CDR2 FQGNSA. The CDR3 length is 16 residues. The J segment lost 4 bases and the V segment lost 0 bases, leaving 1 base of the junction unmatched. The CDR3 DNA sequence: TGTGCCAGCAGCTTAGCGCTAGCGGGAGGGTACAATGAGCAGTTCTTC. Encoded protein: CASSLALAGGYNEQFF.

The rearrangement uses TRBV28 and TRBJ1-2, with 7 bases matching TRBD1. After removal of 4 bases from V and 3 bases from J, the junction contained 5 bases not matched to a gene. Per the germline V gene, CDR1 is MDHEN and CDR2 is SYDVKM. The CDR3 sequence is 14 residues long. CDR3 region: CASSYPGGDYGYTF. The CDR3 DNA is TGTGCCAGCAGTTACCCAGGGGGGGACTATGGCTACACCTTC.

The V call is TRBV5-6, the J call TRBJ2-1, with D perhaps TRBD2 (6 bases). CDR3 length equals 15 residues. The germline V gene has CDR1 SGHDT and CDR2 YYEEEE. Trimming stripped 2 bases from V and 0 bases from J, with 9 bases between. DNA of the CDR3: TGTGCCAGCAGCTTCCGGGGGAGCTCCTACAATGAGCAGTTCTTC. It codes for CASSFRGSSYNEQFF. Filled out from reference TRBV5-6 and TRBJ2-1, the complete variable domain reads DAGVTQSPTHLIKTRGQQVTLRCSPKSGHDTVSWYQQALGQGPQFIFQYYEEEERQRGNFPDRFSGHQFPNYSSELNVNALLLGDSALYLCASSFRGSSYNEQFFGPGTRLTVL.

V is TRBV10-3 and J is TRBJ1-5, with 7 bases matching TRBD1. CDR1 and CDR2 (germline): ENHRY, SYGVKD. V trimming: 4 bases; J trimming: 4 bases; junction bases outside the gene matches: 4. The length of the CDR3 is 14 residues. The CDR3 reads CAISAQTGNQPQHF. DNA of the CDR3: TGTGCCATCAGTGCGCAGACAGGGAATCAGCCCCAGCATTTT.

CDR3 in amino acids: CASSRIGETQYF. CDR3 DNA sequence: TGTGCCAGCAGCCGCATCGGGGAGACCCAGTACTTC. The chain uses TRBV6-2 or TRBV6-3 and TRBJ2-5; no clear D gene. Trimming took 6 bases from V and 5 from J, leaving 10 bases between them. Germline V gives CDR1 MNHEY, CDR2 SVGEGT. The CDR3 sequence is 12 residues long.

V and J are TRBV6-5 and TRBJ1-3; perhaps TRBD1 as D (5 bases). Germline lookup yields CDR1 MNHEY and CDR2 SVGAGI. This CDR3 is 15 amino acids long. The V and J ends lost 5 bases and 3 bases respectively, with 14 bases between them. This chain's CDR3 is CASSRGGSVGNTIYF. CDR3 sequence (DNA): TGTGCCAGCAGTCGTGGGGGGAGCGTTGGAAACACCATATATTTT.

The chain has TRBV6-5 and TRBJ1-6, with D perhaps TRBD1 (5 bases). CDR3 length equals 14 residues. CDR1 is MNHEY, CDR2 SVGAGI, per germline. Trimming took 4 bases from V and 7 from J, leaving 11 bases between them. The CDR3 DNA reads as TGTGCCAGCAGTTGGGGGGGGAGCAATTCACCCCTCCACTTT. This translates into CASSWGGSNSPLHF.

The chain has TRBV6-5 and TRBJ2-7, with D perhaps TRBD2 (5 bases). Trimming shortened V by 0 bases and J by 2 bases, and 11 bases separated the two germline ends. The CDR3 is 15 amino acids. From germline, CDR1 is MNHEY and CDR2 SVGAGI. The CDR3 DNA is TGTGCCAGCAGTTACTCGAAATCGGGGACCTACGAGCAGTACTTC. It specifies CASSYSKSGTYEQYF.

This rearrangement joins TRBV10-1 to TRBJ2-7; D might be TRBD2 (5 bases). From germline, CDR1 is WNHNN and CDR2 SYGVQD (reference sequence). V was pared by 3 bases and J by 7 bases, with 13 bases between. CDR3 length: 13 amino acids. The DNA for the CDR3 is TGCGCCAGCAGTGAAAGACCCCGGGGAGAGCAGTACTTC. This encodes CASSERPRGEQYF.

V usage is TRBV28 and J usage is TRBJ1-5; a weak D match, TRBD1 (5 bases). Germline assignment: CDR1 MDHEN and CDR2 SYDVKM. V lost 3 bases and J 2 bases, leaving 14 bases between the germline ends. The CDR3 is 16 amino acids. CDR3: CASSLGQGSGNQPQHF. DNA for the CDR3: TGTGCCAGCAGTTTGGGGCAGGGATCGGGCAATCAGCCCCAGCATTTT. Full variable domain (remainder filled in from reference TRBV28 and TRBJ1-5): DVKVTQSSRYLVKRTGEKVFLECVQDMDHENMFWYRQDPGLGLRLIYFSYDVKMKEKGDIPEGYSVSREKKERFSLILESASTNQTSMYLCASSLGQGSGNQPQHFGDGTRLSIL.

The chain recombines TRBV28 with TRBJ2-3; 9 nucleotides match TRBD1. CDR1 MDHEN and CDR2 SYDVKM come from the germline V gene. The CDR3 covers 13 residues. Germline trimming cut 9 bases from V and 7 bases from J; bases unmatched to any gene: 8. Here the CDR3 reads CASTGQGINTQYF. The CDR3 DNA reads as TGTGCCAGTACGGGACAGGGAATAAATACGCAGTATTTT.

This chain links TRBV20-1 with TRBJ2-5; TRBD1 matches at 9 bases. V was pared by 3 bases and J by 3 bases, with 8 bases of the junction left unmatched. The CDR3 is 15 amino acids. The germline gives CDR1 DFQATT, CDR2 SNEGSKA (reference sequence). The chain's CDR3 is CSASLGQGTEETQYF. In DNA form, the CDR3 reads TGCAGTGCTAGTCTGGGACAGGGAACTGAAGAGACCCAGTACTTC.

The chain has TRBV5-4 and TRBJ2-1; D gene ambiguous. The ends were cut back, 0 bases at V and 7 bases at J, with 5 bases in the middle. Per germline, CDR1 SGHNT and CDR2 YYREEE (reference sequence). The CDR3 runs to 12 residues. The CDR3 DNA sequence: TGTGCCAGCAGCTTGGGGGTAAATGAGCAGTTCTTC. As protein: CASSLGVNEQFF. The full variable domain, completed using reference TRBV5-4 and TRBJ2-1, is ETGVTQSPTHLIKTRGQQVTLRCSSQSGHNTVSWYQQALGQGPQFIFQYYREEENGRGNFPPRFSGLQFPNYSSELNVNALELDDSALYLCASSLGVNEQFFGPGTRLTVL.

V is TRBV19 and J is TRBJ2-1; 9 bases are a match to TRBD2. V gave up 1 base and J gave up 6 bases; unmatched junction bases: 10. This CDR3 comprises 17 residues. Germline V gives CDR1 LNHDA, CDR2 SQIVND (reference sequence). Here the CDR3 DNA reads TGTGCCAGTAGTATAGGAGGGGGAGTAGCGGGAGTCAATGAGCAGTTCTTC. As protein: CASSIGGGVAGVNEQFF. The full variable domain, rest sourced from reference TRBV19 and TRBJ2-1, is DGGITQSPKYLFRKEGQNVTLSCEQNLNHDAMYWYRQDPGQGLRLIYYSQIVNDFQKGDIAEGYSVSREKKESFPLTVTSAQKNPTAFYLCASSIGGGVAGVNEQFFGPGTRLTVL.